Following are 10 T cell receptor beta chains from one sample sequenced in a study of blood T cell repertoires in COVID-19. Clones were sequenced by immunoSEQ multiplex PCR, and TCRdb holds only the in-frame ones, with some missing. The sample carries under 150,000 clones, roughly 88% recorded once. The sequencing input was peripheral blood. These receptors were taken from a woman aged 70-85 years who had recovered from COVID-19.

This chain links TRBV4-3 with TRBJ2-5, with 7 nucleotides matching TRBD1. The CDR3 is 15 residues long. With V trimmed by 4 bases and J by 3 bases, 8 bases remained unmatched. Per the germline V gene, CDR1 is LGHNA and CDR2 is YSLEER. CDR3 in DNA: TGCGCCAGCAGCCGCCTGACAGGGAGTGAAGAGACCCAGTACTTC. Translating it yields CASSRLTGSEETQYF.

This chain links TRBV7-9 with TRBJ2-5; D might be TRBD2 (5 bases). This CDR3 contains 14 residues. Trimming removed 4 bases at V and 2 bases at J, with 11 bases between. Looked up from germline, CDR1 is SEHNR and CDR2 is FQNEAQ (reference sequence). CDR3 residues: CASSSVGGQETQYF. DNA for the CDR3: TGTGCCAGCAGCTCCGTAGGAGGACAAGAGACCCAGTACTTC.

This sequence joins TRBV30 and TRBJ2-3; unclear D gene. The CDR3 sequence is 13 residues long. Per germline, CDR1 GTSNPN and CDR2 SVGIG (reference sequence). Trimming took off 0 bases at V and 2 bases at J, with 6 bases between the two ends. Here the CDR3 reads CAWSVEATDTQYF. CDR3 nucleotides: TGTGCCTGGAGTGTAGAGGCCACAGATACGCAGTATTTT. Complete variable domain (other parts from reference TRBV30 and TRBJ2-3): SQTIHQWPATLVQPVGSPLSLECTVEGTSNPNLYWYRQAAGRGLQLLFYSVGIGQISSEVPQNLSASRPQDRQFILSSKKLLLSDSGFYLCAWSVEATDTQYFGPGTRLTVL.

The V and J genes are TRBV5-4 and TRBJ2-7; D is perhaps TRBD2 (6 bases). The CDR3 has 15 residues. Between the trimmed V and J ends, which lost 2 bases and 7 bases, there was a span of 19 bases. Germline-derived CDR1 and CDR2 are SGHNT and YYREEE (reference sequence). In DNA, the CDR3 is TGTGCCAGCAGCTTTAACCGGGACTTGTCTTGGGAGCAGTACTTC. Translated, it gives CASSFNRDLSWEQYF.

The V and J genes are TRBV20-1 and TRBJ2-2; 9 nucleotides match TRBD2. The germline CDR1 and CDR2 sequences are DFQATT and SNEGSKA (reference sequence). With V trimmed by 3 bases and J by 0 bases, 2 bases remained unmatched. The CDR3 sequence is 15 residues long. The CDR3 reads CSASSSGANTGELFF. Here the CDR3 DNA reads TGCAGTGCTAGTTCTAGCGGGGCGAACACCGGGGAGCTGTTTTTT.

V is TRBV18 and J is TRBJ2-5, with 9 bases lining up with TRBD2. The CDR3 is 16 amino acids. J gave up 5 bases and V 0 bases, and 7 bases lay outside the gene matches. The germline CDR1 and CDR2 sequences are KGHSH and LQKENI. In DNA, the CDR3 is TGTGCCAGCTCACCACCGGCTAGCGGGATTCGTGAGACCCAGTACTTC. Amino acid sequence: CASSPPASGIRETQYF.

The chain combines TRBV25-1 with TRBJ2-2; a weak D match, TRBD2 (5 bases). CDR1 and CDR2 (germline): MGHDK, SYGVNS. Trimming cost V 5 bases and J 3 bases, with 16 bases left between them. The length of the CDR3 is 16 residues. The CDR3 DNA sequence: TGTGCCAGCAGTAACCCCTCAGGAGGCGACACCGGGGAGCTGTTTTTT. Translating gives CASSNPSGGDTGELFF.

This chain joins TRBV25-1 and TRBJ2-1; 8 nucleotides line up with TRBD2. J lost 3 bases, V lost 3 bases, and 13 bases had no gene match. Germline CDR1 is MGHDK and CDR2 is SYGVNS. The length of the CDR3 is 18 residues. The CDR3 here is CASSDSRGGGTIYNEQFF. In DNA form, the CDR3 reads TGTGCCAGCAGTGATAGCCGAGGCGGGGGGACGATCTACAATGAGCAGTTCTTC.

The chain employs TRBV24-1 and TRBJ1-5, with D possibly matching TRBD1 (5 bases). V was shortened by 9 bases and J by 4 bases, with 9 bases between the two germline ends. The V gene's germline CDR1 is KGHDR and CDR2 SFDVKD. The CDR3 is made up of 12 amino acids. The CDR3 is CATLKGNQPQHF. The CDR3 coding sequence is TGTGCCACCTTAAAGGGGAATCAGCCCCAGCATTTT.

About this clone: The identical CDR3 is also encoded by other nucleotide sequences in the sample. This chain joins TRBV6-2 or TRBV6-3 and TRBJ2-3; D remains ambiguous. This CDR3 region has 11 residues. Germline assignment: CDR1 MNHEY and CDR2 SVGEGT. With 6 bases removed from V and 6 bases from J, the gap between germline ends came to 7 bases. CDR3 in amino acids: CASSQRDTQYF. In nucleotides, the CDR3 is TGTGCCAGCAGCCAGAGGGATACGCAGTATTTT.